The T cell receptor beta chain described here comes from a study of shared clonotypes between healthy human individuals. Study as a whole: Each donor contributed plates that comprised three CD4 naive, three CD4 memory, two CD8 naive and one CD8 memory.

Terminally differentiated effector memory CD45RA+ cells were left out of the naive CD8 fraction, which was CD45RO-negative and positively selected for CCR7. V lost 7 bases and J lost 0; bases outside the gene matches: 3. In germline, CDR1 is ENHRY, CDR2 SYGVKD. This CDR3 has 13 residues. A deep-level run was used for the assay. The method was immunoSEQ multiplex PCR; TCRdb's version includes in-frame clones alone and lacks a portion of them. The sample holds around 2,000,000 clones; approximately 94% are singletons and the top ten take roughly 1%. The source material was naive CD8+ T cells sorted from blood. This chain links TRBV10-3 with TRBJ2-7, with TRBD2 identical over 7 bases. This receptor was identified in a man younger than 35 in good health. In DNA form, the CDR3 reads TGTGCCATCACCAGCGGGACCTCCTACGAGCAGTACTTC. Translating it yields CAITSGTSYEQYF.